The 20 T cell receptor beta chains reported below all come from one sample, sequenced in a study of glioma-infiltrating T cells (dated by TCRdb to 2016 to 2018). Instrument used: Illumina MiSeq. The iRepertoire nested amplicon-rescue multiplex PCR (arm-PCR) platform was used to amplify TCR alpha and beta CDR3 regions from RNA. TCRdb passed the public sequencing reads through fastp at Q25 and MiXCR, retaining productive beta sequences. Merged by CDR3 protein, the rows form single entries marked with the most common genes and DNA. The sample table lists around 130,000 distinct CDR3 sequences, more than 20% of them with a count of one. Clones ranked in the top ten supply 25% to 30% of the sample. Sequenced input: glioma tissue, nonneoplastic brain tissue, or PBMCs (not recorded which). The receptors come from a human donor with low-grade glioma or glioblastoma, undergoing nonglioma brain surgery, or in good health (not recorded which).

This clonotype came up a few times. The junction shows a germline mismatch at one end, possibly a read error. The chain employs TRBV4-2 and TRBJ2-1; D might be TRBD1 (6 bases). Germline CDR1 is LGHNA and CDR2 is YNFKEQ. This CDR3 spans 14 amino acids. The CDR3 loop is CASSRTASYNEQFF. CDR3 nucleotide sequence: TGTGCCAGTAGCCGGACAGCGTCCTACAATGAGCAGTTCTTC.

The chain carries TRBV29-1 and TRBJ2-7; possibly TRBD1 for D (5 bases). V lost 5 bases and J 2 bases, leaving 13 bases between the germline ends. CDR1 and CDR2 from the germline V gene are SQVTM and ANQGSEA. This CDR3 is built from 13 residues. The CDR3 here is CSVLSPDTYEQYV. CDR3 DNA: TGCAGCGTTCTAAGCCCGGACACCTACGAGCAGTACGTC.

This clonotype appeared a few times. The DNA of the CDR3 is TGTGCCAGCAGCTTGGGCCGAGTGGGGAACACTGAAGCTTTCTTT. This gives the protein CASSLGRVGNTEAFF. The chain is built from TRBV5-4 and TRBJ1-1; D gene unclear. V gave up 0 bases and J gave up 1 base, with 10 bases separating them. The CDR3 loop spans 15 amino acids. Germline CDR1 reads SGHNT; CDR2 reads YYREEE (reference sequence). The whole variable domain, filled in from reference TRBV5-4 and TRBJ1-1, reads ETGVTQSPTHLIKTRGQQVTLRCSSQSGHNTVSWYQQALGQGPQFIFQYYREEENGRGNFPPRFSGLQFPNYSSELNVNALELDDSALYLCASSLGRVGNTEAFFGQGTRLTVV.

This clonotype was observed a few times. J is TRBJ2-5 and V is TRBV20-1; possible D gene TRBD1, 5 bases. V lost 5 bases and J 2 bases, leaving 18 bases between the germline ends. The CDR3 is made up of 15 amino acids. Per germline, CDR1 DFQATT and CDR2 SNEGSKA (reference sequence). This CDR3 reads CSARIPGLRQETQYF. DNA of the CDR3: TGCAGTGCTCGGATCCCAGGGCTGAGGCAAGAGACCCAGTACTTC.

This clonotype was detected once. CDR3 in DNA: TGTGCCAGCACCCTCACCGGGGGGAGGAACAATGAGCAGTACGTC. The encoded protein is CASTLTGGRNNEQYV. J is TRBJ2-7 and V is TRBV6-2 or TRBV6-3, with 7 bases identical to TRBD2. The V gene's germline CDR1 is MNHEY and CDR2 SVGEGT. V dropped 7 bases and J dropped 7; count of bases not matched to a gene: 16. The CDR3 has 15 residues.

This clonotype appeared many times. This chain links TRBV25-1 with TRBJ2-3; TRBD1 aligns across 8 bases. The CDR3 loop spans 15 amino acids. Germline-derived CDR1 and CDR2 are MGHDK and SYGVNS. J was trimmed by 4 bases and V by 2 bases; bases with no gene match: 5. The CDR3 bases are TGTGCCAGCAGTGAAAGGGACAGGATCCCAGATACGCAGTATTTT. This sequence encodes CASSERDRIPDTQYF.

The table lists this clonotype with many counts. The chain recombines TRBV27 with TRBJ1-6, with a possible D match to TRBD1 (6 bases). The CDR3 is 15 residues long. V lost 6 bases and J 10 bases, leaving 19 bases between the germline ends. The germline gives CDR1 MNHEY, CDR2 SMNVEV (reference sequence). CDR3 region: CASSPSGTTRSPLHF. The CDR3 DNA reads TGTGCCAGCAGCCCCTCCGGGACAACTCGATCACCCCTCCACTTT.

The V gene is TRBV6-1, the J gene TRBJ2-2; TRBD1 matches at 8 bases. The germline gives CDR1 MNHNS, CDR2 SASEGT. Trimming at V came to 10 bases and at J to 0 bases, leaving 7 bases not matched to a gene. The CDR3 contains 15 residues. The CDR3 DNA reads as TGTGCCACCACAGGGGGTCCCGCGAACACCGGGGAGCTGTTTTTT. Protein sequence: CATTGGPANTGELFF.

The CDR3 DNA sequence: TGTGCCAGCAGTTACTCGAGGGTAGCGGGGCTGGGGAACATTCAGTACTTC. The encoded protein is CASSYSRVAGLGNIQYF. The chain recombines TRBV6-6 with TRBJ2-4, with 8 bases lining up with TRBD2. The germline V gene has CDR1 MNHNY and CDR2 SVGAGI (reference sequence). The ends lost 0 bases at V and 7 bases at J; junction bases unmatched: 11. This CDR3 has 17 residues.

This clonotype was recorded at least ten times. The genes are TRBV24-1 and TRBJ2-3, with no clear D. The CDR3 sequence is 14 residues long. V lost 6 bases, J lost 2 bases, and 11 bases lay in between. Germline CDR1 and CDR2: KGHDR and SFDVKD. CDR3 sequence: CATSQRSPTDTQYF. The CDR3 DNA is TGTGCCACCAGTCAACGGAGCCCCACAGATACGCAGTATTTT.

This clonotype was seen repeatedly, ten times or more. This chain links TRBV6-1 with TRBJ2-1, with D perhaps matching TRBD2 (7 bases). Trimming cost V 8 bases and J 8 bases, with 10 bases left between them. Looked up from germline, CDR1 is MNHNS and CDR2 is SASEGT. The CDR3 extends over 11 amino acids. CDR3 nucleotides: TGTGCCAGCCGGGGGGCGTATGAGCAGTTCTTC. This codes for CASRGAYEQFF.

Only a few counts were recorded for this clonotype. The rearrangement joins TRBV7-9 to TRBJ2-1; D ambiguous. With 6 bases removed from V and 7 bases from J, the gap between germline ends came to 4 bases. The germline gives CDR1 SEHNR, CDR2 FQNEAQ (reference sequence). The CDR3 length is 10 residues. CDR3 sequence (DNA): TGTGCCAGCAGAGGGAATGAGCAGTTCTTC. It is translated as CASRGNEQFF.

This clonotype was detected only once. One junction end does not reproduce the germline sequence, and a read error may be involved. The V and J genes are TRBV7-2 and TRBJ1-6, with D unclear. Germline CDR1 is SGHTA and CDR2 is FQGNSA. This CDR3 region has 16 residues. The CDR3 DNA reads as TGTGCCAGCAGCGCCCGCGCCGCCTCCTATAGTTCACCCCTCCACTTT. Protein sequence: CASSARAASYSSPLHF. The entire variable domain, with the rest obtained from reference TRBV7-2 and TRBJ1-6, is as follows: GAGVSQSPSNKVTEKGKDVELRCDPISGHTALYWYRQSLGQGLEFLIYFQGNSAPDKSGLPSDRFSAERTGGSVSTLTIQRTQQEDSAVYLCASSARAASYSSPLHFGNGTRLTVT.

The rearrangement joins TRBV6-1 to TRBJ2-7; 7 bases map to TRBD1. This CDR3 is built from 15 residues. The germline gives CDR1 MNHNS, CDR2 SASEGT. J lost 2 bases, V lost 6 bases, and 10 bases had no gene match. In nucleotides, the CDR3 is TGTGCCAGCAGCGAAAACAACAGGGGTGCCTACGAGCAGTACGTC. This codes for CASSENNRGAYEQYV.

This clonotype has a count of ten or more. The chain has TRBV20-1 and TRBJ1-5, with TRBD1 as a possible D gene (5 bases). Trimming took off 2 bases at V and 1 base at J, with 12 bases between the two ends. This CDR3 comprises 15 residues. CDR1 and CDR2 (germline): DFQATT, SNEGSKA (reference sequence). CDR3 protein: CSARTPGSSNQPQHF. CDR3 sequence (DNA): TGCAGTGCTAGAACCCCAGGGTCCAGCAATCAGCCCCAGCATTTT.

This clonotype has only a few counts. V is TRBV12-3 or TRBV12-4 and J is TRBJ2-2; D is unclear. The CDR3 runs to 13 residues. V lost 3 bases and J 7 bases, leaving 9 bases between the germline ends. The CDR3 loop is CASSFPHLGELFF. DNA for the CDR3: TGTGCCAGCAGTTTCCCCCACCTCGGGGAGCTGTTTTTT.

This clonotype appeared many times. CDR3 sequence reads: CASSLGGARYGYTF. The DNA of the CDR3 is TGTGCCAGCAGTTTAGGGGGGGCGCGGTATGGCTACACCTTC. The V gene is TRBV27, the J gene TRBJ1-2; perhaps TRBD1 as D (6 bases). CDR3 size: 14 residues. Trimming stripped 2 bases from V and 5 bases from J, with 12 bases between. Germline V gene data show CDR1 as MNHEY and CDR2 as SMNVEV (reference sequence).

A single count supports this clonotype. A read error is possible here, since a much larger clone lies one base away. V is TRBV6-5 and J is TRBJ2-7; D is unresolved. Per germline, CDR1 MNHEY and CDR2 SVGAGI. This CDR3 has 21 amino acids. The CDR3 region is CASSYSTSRSYKNPVSSEQCV. DNA for the CDR3: TGTGCCAGCAGTTACTCGACGTCGAGGAGCTATAAAAACCCCGTATCCTCCGAGCAGTGCGTC.

The sample holds a few counts of this clonotype. The CDR3 DNA reads TGTGCCACCAGTGATTTCGGGGGGGCATCTTTCTTC. This translates into CATSDFGGASFF. The genes are TRBV24-1 and TRBJ2-1, with 8 bases lining up with TRBD2. The length of the CDR3 is 12 residues. The ends lost 1 base at V and 16 bases at J; junction bases unmatched: 5. In germline, CDR1 is KGHDR, CDR2 SFDVKD.

This clonotype was counted a few times. The CDR3 DNA is TGTGCCAGCAGCCCAAGACAGGCCCTAGGTCCCTACAATGAGCAGTTCTTC. It yields the protein CASSPRQALGPYNEQFF. V usage is TRBV4-2 and J usage is TRBJ2-1; weak D call: TRBD1 (6 bases). CDR1 and CDR2 from the germline V gene are LGHNA and YNFKEQ. With 4 bases removed from V and 2 bases from J, the gap between germline ends came to 18 bases. This CDR3 has 17 residues.